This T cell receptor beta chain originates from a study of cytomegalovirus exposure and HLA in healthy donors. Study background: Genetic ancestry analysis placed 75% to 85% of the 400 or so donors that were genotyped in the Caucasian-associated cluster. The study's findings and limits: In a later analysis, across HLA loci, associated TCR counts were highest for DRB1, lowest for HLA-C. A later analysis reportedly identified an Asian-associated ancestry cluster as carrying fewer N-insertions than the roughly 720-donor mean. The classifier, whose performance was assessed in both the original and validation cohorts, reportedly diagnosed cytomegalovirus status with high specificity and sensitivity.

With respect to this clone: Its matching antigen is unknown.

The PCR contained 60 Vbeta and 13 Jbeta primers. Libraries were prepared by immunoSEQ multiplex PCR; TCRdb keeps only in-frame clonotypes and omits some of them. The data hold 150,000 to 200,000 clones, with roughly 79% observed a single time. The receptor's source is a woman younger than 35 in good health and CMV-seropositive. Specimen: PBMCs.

CDR3 sequence (DNA): TGCGCCAGCAGTCTAGACGGGACAGGGAATGAAAAACTGTTTTTT. It codes for CASSLDGTGNEKLFF. This chain joins TRBV5-1 and TRBJ1-4; TRBD1 matches at 9 bases. The CDR3 has 15 amino acids. The V and J ends lost 5 bases and 5 bases, in that order; junction bases with no gene match: 7. Looked up from germline, CDR1 is SGHRS and CDR2 is YFSETQ.